The 27 T cell receptor beta chains presented below share a single source sample, sequenced in a study of blood T cell repertoires in COVID-19. TCRdb's table, derived via immunoSEQ multiplex PCR, lists solely in-frame clones and lacks some. The table records some 150,000 clones, 75% to 90% of them present only once. Sequenced material: peripheral blood. The receptor set was obtained from a man aged 60 to 75 with active or convalescent COVID-19.

The chain couples TRBV18 to TRBJ2-1; 8 bases align to TRBD2. V trimming: 1 base; J trimming: 15 bases; junction bases outside the gene matches: 14. Per the germline V gene, CDR1 is KGHSH and CDR2 is LQKENI. The CDR3 contains 15 residues. Written as DNA, the CDR3 is TGTGCCAGCTCACCACAGAAAGCGGGGGCCTCAGCGGGGTTCTTC. Protein sequence: CASSPQKAGASAGFF.

This chain joins TRBV7-6 and TRBJ1-5, with D perhaps matching TRBD1 (6 bases). The germline V and J ends were trimmed by 2 bases and 8 bases, with 16 bases remaining between them. The germline V gene encodes CDR1 SGHVS and CDR2 FNYEAQ. The length of the CDR3 is 15 residues. CDR3 sequence (DNA): TGTGCCAGCAGCTTACTGGGGGAAGAGGGGGAGCCCCAGCATTTT. As protein: CASSLLGEEGEPQHF.

The CDR3 DNA sequence: TGTGCCAGCTCACCCCGGGCTAGCGGGGGACTTCGGGTTTCAGATACGCAGTATTTT. Translation: CASSPRASGGLRVSDTQYF. The chain couples TRBV18 to TRBJ2-3; 10 nucleotides agree with TRBD2. CDR1 and CDR2 from the germline V gene are KGHSH and LQKENI. The CDR3 contains 19 residues. Germline trimming cut 3 bases from V and 4 bases from J; bases unmatched to any gene: 16.

The CDR3 DNA reads TGTGCCAGCAGTCTTACAGGATACGAGCAGTACTTC. Residues: CASSLTGYEQYF. This chain connects TRBV28 to TRBJ2-7, with a weak D call TRBD1 (5 bases). This CDR3 spans 12 amino acids. CDR1 and CDR2 (germline): MDHEN, SYDVKM. V lost 5 bases to trimming and J lost 4 bases, with 9 bases between them.

This clone was seen just once. This chain joins TRBV28 and TRBJ2-2; D gene uncertain. The CDR3 runs to 14 residues. Trimming stripped 3 bases from V and 5 bases from J, with 10 bases between. Germline CDR1 and CDR2: MDHEN and SYDVKM. CDR3 coding DNA: TGTGCCAGCAGTTTTCACAGAAATACCGGGGAGCTGTTTTTT. As protein: CASSFHRNTGELFF.

This clone was detected once. The chain recombines TRBV3-1 (or the pseudogene TRBV3-2) with TRBJ2-7, with 13 nucleotides matching TRBD2. Germline assignment: CDR1 LGHDT and CDR2 YNNKEL (reference sequence). Losses at the gene ends were 5 bases for V and 4 bases for J; bases not matched to a gene: 5. The length of the CDR3 is 15 residues. The CDR3 coding sequence is TGTGCCAGCAGCGAAGGGACTAGCGGGGCGTACGAGCAGTACTTC. Its translation: CASSEGTSGAYEQYF.

The count of this clone is one. This chain connects TRBV7-3 to TRBJ1-6; D gene ambiguous. V lost 6 bases and J lost 7, with 7 bases in between. Germline V lookup: CDR1 SGHTA, CDR2 FQGTGA. CDR3 length equals 12 residues. CDR3 nucleotide sequence: TGTGCCAGCAGAAAAGAGAATTCACCCCTCCACTTT. This gives the protein CASRKENSPLHF.

The V gene is TRBV6-2 or TRBV6-3, the J gene TRBJ2-1, with unresolved D. The CDR3 sequence is 17 residues long. CDR1 MNHEY and CDR2 SVGEGT come from the germline V gene. With 7 bases removed from V and 0 bases from J, the gap between germline ends came to 19 bases. The CDR3 nucleotides are TGTGCCAGCACTAACTCCCCCGCGGCTAGCTCCTACAATGAGCAGTTCTTC. Its protein is CASTNSPAASSYNEQFF.

The chain recombines TRBV28 with TRBJ1-4, with D possibly TRBD1 on 6 matching bases. Trimming took off 5 bases at V and 0 bases at J, with 7 bases between the two ends. Per the germline V gene, CDR1 is MDHEN and CDR2 is SYDVKM. The CDR3 loop spans 14 amino acids. CDR3 residues: CASSRTATNEKLFF. The CDR3, as DNA: TGTGCCAGCAGTCGGACAGCAACTAATGAAAAACTGTTTTTT.

The genes are TRBV7-2 and TRBJ1-6; 7 nucleotides match TRBD1. The CDR3 length is 14 residues. The J segment lost 9 bases and the V segment lost 5 bases, leaving 7 bases of the junction unmatched. CDR1 and CDR2 from the germline V gene are SGHTA and FQGNSA. CDR3 region: CASSQPGGSSPLHF. CDR3 sequence (DNA): TGTGCCAGCAGCCAACCAGGGGGGAGTTCACCCCTCCACTTT.

The gene calls are TRBV4-2 and TRBJ2-7, with TRBD2 matching 9 bases. V trimming: 1 base; J trimming: 9 bases; junction bases outside the gene matches: 19. CDR1 and CDR2 from the germline V gene are LGHNA and YNFKEQ. CDR3 size: 18 residues. Here the CDR3 reads CASSQGGSGGPGIVVQYF. In nucleotides, the CDR3 is TGTGCCAGCAGCCAAGGTGGTAGCGGGGGTCCGGGCATCGTAGTGCAGTACTTC.

The genes are TRBV6-5 and TRBJ2-3, with a possible D match to TRBD2 (5 bases). This CDR3 is 15 amino acids long. V lost 0 bases and J lost 1, with 8 bases in between. Germline loops: CDR1 MNHEY, CDR2 SVGAGI. The CDR3 bases are TGTGCCAGCAGTTACTCGCCCGGGGGCACAGATACGCAGTATTTT. As protein: CASSYSPGGTDTQYF.

The gene calls are TRBV30 and TRBJ2-1; weak D call: TRBD2 (5 bases). Germline-derived CDR1 and CDR2 are GTSNPN and SVGIG (reference sequence). V shed 5 bases and J shed 7 bases, with 15 bases lying between them. This CDR3 spans 13 amino acids. The CDR3 sequence: CAWSGVRVNEQFF. The CDR3 coding sequence is TGTGCCTGGTCCGGGGTCCGAGTTAATGAGCAGTTCTTC.

The rearrangement links TRBV6-6 to TRBJ1-4, with D hard to call. The CDR3 is 14 amino acids. Looked up from germline, CDR1 is MNHNY and CDR2 is SVGAGI (reference sequence). V lost 6 bases and J 4 bases, leaving 12 bases between the germline ends. This CDR3 is CASSLAGNNEKLFF. The CDR3 DNA follows: TGTGCCAGCAGCCTAGCCGGAAATAATGAAAAACTGTTTTTT.

The rearrangement joins TRBV30 to TRBJ2-1; 14 bases line up with TRBD2. Trimming cost V 3 bases and J 7 bases; bases outside gene matches: 5. CDR1 GTSNPN and CDR2 SVGIG come from the germline V gene (reference sequence). The CDR3 has 15 amino acids. CDR3 region: CAWSMGLAGENEQFF. The CDR3 nucleotides read TGTGCCTGGAGCATGGGACTAGCGGGAGAAAATGAGCAGTTCTTC.

V gene TRBV9 combines with J gene TRBJ2-1; TRBD1 aligns across 7 bases. Germline loops: CDR1 SGDLS, CDR2 YYNGEE. There are 18 residues in the CDR3. J lost 1 base, V lost 4 bases, and 14 bases had no gene match. The CDR3 sequence: CASSPRPNRGGSYNEQFF. The CDR3 nucleotides read TGTGCCAGCAGCCCCAGACCCAACAGGGGTGGGTCCTACAATGAGCAGTTCTTC.

The chain is built from TRBV28 and TRBJ1-5; a weak D match, TRBD1 (5 bases). Trimming left V 7 bases short and J 0 bases short, with 10 bases between. Looked up from germline, CDR1 is MDHEN and CDR2 is SYDVKM. This CDR3 comprises 14 residues. CDR3 amino acids: CASTPGGSNQPQHF. The CDR3 DNA is TGTGCCAGCACCCCGGGGGGTAGCAATCAGCCCCAGCATTTT.

The rearrangement links TRBV6-5 to TRBJ1-1, with TRBD1 as a possible D gene (5 bases). V lost 2 bases to trimming and J lost 6 bases, with 10 bases between them. The V gene's germline CDR1 is MNHEY and CDR2 SVGAGI. The CDR3 has 13 residues. This CDR3 is CASSYLAGPEAFF. The CDR3 DNA follows: TGTGCCAGCAGTTACCTGGCGGGACCTGAAGCTTTCTTT.

This clone was seen a few times. This chain links TRBV19 with TRBJ2-2, with D possibly TRBD2 on 6 matching bases. Germline V gene sequence: CDR1 LNHDA, CDR2 SQIVND (reference sequence). CDR3 size: 17 residues. Trimming removed 3 bases at V and 6 bases at J, with 20 bases between. CDR3 amino acids: CASSIHVDWGESGELFF. The CDR3, as DNA: TGTGCCAGTAGTATTCATGTGGACTGGGGGGAGTCCGGGGAGCTGTTTTTT.

CDR3 coding DNA: TGTGCCAGCAGCTTAGGAGGGAGCCTAGCGGGGTCCTTTTCCCAGTACTTC. Translating it yields CASSLGGSLAGSFSQYF. The genes are TRBV11-2 and TRBJ2-5; 9 bases agree with TRBD2. In germline, CDR1 is SGHAT, CDR2 FQNNGV. With V trimmed by 1 base and J by 9 bases, 15 bases remained unmatched. The CDR3 sequence is 17 residues long.

The V call is TRBV5-1, the J call TRBJ1-6; D is possibly TRBD1 (5 bases). The CDR3 is 14 amino acids. The ends were cut back, 0 bases at V and 5 bases at J, with 6 bases in the middle. Germline loops: CDR1 SGHRS, CDR2 YFSETQ. This CDR3 reads CASSLGQHNSPLHF. The CDR3 DNA is TGCGCCAGCAGCTTGGGACAGCATAATTCACCCCTCCACTTT.

V gene TRBV27 combines with J gene TRBJ1-6; no definite D call. This CDR3 has 15 residues. Germline V lookup: CDR1 MNHEY, CDR2 SMNVEV (reference sequence). The V end was cut by 4 bases, the J end by 7 bases, with 14 bases between. This chain's CDR3 is CASSSDQVVNSPLHF. As DNA, the CDR3 is TGTGCCAGCAGTTCAGACCAGGTTGTAAATTCACCCCTCCACTTT.

As concerns this clone: The sample carries other DNA sequences with the same CDR3. The V and J genes are TRBV7-9 and TRBJ1-3; maybe TRBD1 (5 bases). The CDR3 extends over 15 amino acids. The germline CDR1 and CDR2 sequences are SEHNR and FQNEAQ (reference sequence). Trimming removed 1 base from V and 1 base from J, with 8 bases in between. The CDR3 nucleotides are TGTGCCAGCAGCTTAGGGCAGGGTTCTGGAAACACCATATATTTT. It translates to CASSLGQGSGNTIYF.

This clone was seen once. This chain uses TRBV6-6 with TRBJ1-6, with no clear D. CDR1 MNHNY and CDR2 SVGAGI come from the germline V gene (reference sequence). This CDR3 spans 13 amino acids. V lost 8 bases and J lost 7, with 12 bases in between. CDR3 amino acids: CASLNGRNSPLHF. The CDR3 coding sequence is TGTGCCAGCCTCAACGGTCGGAATTCACCCCTCCACTTT.

This chain links TRBV10-3 with TRBJ2-1, with D unclear. The CDR3 covers 13 residues. Germline V gene lookup returns CDR1 ENHRY and CDR2 SYGVKD. The V gene lost 0 bases and the J gene lost 7 bases, with 7 bases spanning the gap. The CDR3 loop reads CAISESQVNEQFF. CDR3 sequence (DNA): TGTGCCATCAGTGAGTCGCAGGTGAATGAGCAGTTCTTC.

This chain connects TRBV9 to TRBJ2-3; TRBD2 aligns across 8 bases. V gave up 2 bases and J gave up 5 bases; unmatched junction bases: 10. CDR3 size: 16 residues. Germline lookup yields CDR1 SGDLS and CDR2 YYNGEE. CDR3 nucleotide sequence: TGTGCCAGCAGCGTGGACGCCGGGGGGGCCTTAGATACGCAGTATTTT. Protein: CASSVDAGGALDTQYF.

The genes are TRBV7-6 and TRBJ2-7, with 9 bases matching TRBD1. Germline V lookup: CDR1 SGHVS, CDR2 FNYEAQ. This CDR3 spans 14 amino acids. J lost 4 bases, V lost 1 base, and 2 bases had no gene match. The CDR3 nucleotides are TGTGCCAGCAGCTTAGGGGACAGGGTGTACGAGCAGTACTTC. It codes for CASSLGDRVYEQYF.